The 32 T cell receptor beta chains reported below all come from one sample, sequenced in a study of blood T cell repertoires in COVID-19. Method: immunoSEQ multiplex PCR; TCRdb's copy keeps in-frame clones and lacks some. The sample contains 100,000 to 150,000 clones, approximately 90% of which appear only once. The source material was peripheral blood. Every receptor here comes from a man in his sixties with COVID-19, enrolled during active disease.

This chain connects TRBV6-2 or TRBV6-3 to TRBJ2-7, with 7 bases that match TRBD1. Germline CDR1 reads MNHEY; CDR2 reads SVGEGT. The V and J ends lost 5 bases and 7 bases, in that order; junction bases with no gene match: 8. The length of the CDR3 is 13 residues. The DNA of the CDR3 is TGTGCCAGCAGTAGGGACAGCCTTTGGGAGCAGTACTTC. Amino acids: CASSRDSLWEQYF.

CDR3 DNA: TGTGCCAGCAGCTTCTCAGGGATAGGTCAGCCCCAGCATTTT. Translated, it gives CASSFSGIGQPQHF. This rearrangement joins TRBV5-6 to TRBJ1-5, with a tentative D call TRBD1 (5 bases). Germline V lookup: CDR1 SGHDT, CDR2 YYEEEE. V lost 2 bases, J lost 6 bases, and 12 bases lay in between. The CDR3 is 14 residues long.

This chain links TRBV4-3 with TRBJ1-1; D gene unclear. Trimming took off 1 base at V and 7 bases at J, with 13 bases between the two ends. The CDR3 has 14 residues. Germline V lookup: CDR1 LGHNA, CDR2 YSLEER. The CDR3 protein is CASSQGSWPLEAFF. CDR3 coding DNA: TGCGCCAGCAGCCAAGGGAGCTGGCCGCTTGAAGCTTTCTTT.

The chain combines TRBV25-1 with TRBJ1-4, with D possibly matching TRBD1 (6 bases). Germline V gene sequence: CDR1 MGHDK, CDR2 SYGVNS. This CDR3 region has 16 residues. V gave up 2 bases and J gave up 0 bases, with 10 bases separating them. The CDR3 DNA reads TGTGCCAGCAGTGAAGCGGGGGCGGCAACTAATGAAAAACTGTTTTTT. Translating it yields CASSEAGAATNEKLFF.

This clone was observed a few times. The chain recombines TRBV19 with TRBJ2-7, with 9 bases that match TRBD1. V dropped 1 base and J dropped 2; count of bases not matched to a gene: 9. The CDR3 runs to 17 residues. Germline loops: CDR1 LNHDA, CDR2 SQIVND (reference sequence). DNA for the CDR3: TGTGCCAGTAGTATAGCCGGGGACAGGGTGGTTCCCTACGAGCAGTACTTC. It is translated as CASSIAGDRVVPYEQYF.

The chain combines TRBV3-1 (or the pseudogene TRBV3-2) with TRBJ1-4; a possible D gene is TRBD1 (5 bases). CDR1 and CDR2 from the germline V gene are LGHDT and YNNKEL (reference sequence). Trimming pared 3 bases from V and 5 bases from J, leaving 10 bases between. The length of the CDR3 is 14 residues. This CDR3 reads CASSHFSGNEKLFF. CDR3 DNA: TGTGCCAGCAGCCATTTTTCAGGGAATGAAAAACTGTTTTTT.

DNA of the CDR3: TGCGCCAGCAGCCAAGTGGCGGGGGAGACCCAGTACTTC. Amino acids: CASSQVAGETQYF. The rearrangement joins TRBV4-3 to TRBJ2-5; a possible D gene is TRBD2 (6 bases). Germline CDR1 reads LGHNA; CDR2 reads YSLEER. This CDR3 contains 13 residues. Trimming removed 1 base at V and 5 bases at J, with 8 bases between.

This rearrangement joins TRBV5-4 to TRBJ2-3; D perhaps matches TRBD1 (5 bases). The CDR3 spans 17 residues. Germline V gives CDR1 SGHNT, CDR2 YYREEE (reference sequence). Trimming left V 4 bases short and J 0 bases short, with 18 bases between. For the CDR3, the DNA is TGTGCCAGCAGCAACCCAGACAGTTCTATCAGCACAGATACGCAGTATTTT. Amino acids: CASSNPDSSISTDTQYF.

The rearrangement links TRBV5-5 to TRBJ2-4; 8 nucleotides match TRBD1. Germline loops: CDR1 SGHKS, CDR2 YYEKEE (reference sequence). The CDR3 contains 16 residues. After removal of 4 bases from V and 5 bases from J, the junction contained 11 bases not matched to a gene. The DNA of the CDR3 is TGTGCCAGCAGCCAACAAAACAGGGGGTGGGAAAACATTCAGTACTTC. It yields the protein CASSQQNRGWENIQYF.

The chain joins TRBV10-2 to TRBJ1-4; D is undetermined. Per germline, CDR1 WSHSY and CDR2 SAAADI. The CDR3 has 12 residues. The V and J ends lost 3 bases and 7 bases respectively, with 6 bases between them. CDR3 sequence reads: CASSEKREKLFF. In DNA, the CDR3 is TGCGCCAGCAGTGAAAAGCGTGAAAAACTGTTTTTT.

Only one count was recorded for this clone. V usage is TRBV30 and J usage is TRBJ1-4; D not certain. Trimming pared 4 bases from V and 4 bases from J, leaving 7 bases between. CDR1 GTSNPN and CDR2 SVGIG come from the germline V gene (reference sequence). The CDR3 totals 12 residues. The CDR3, as DNA: TGTGCCTGGACCAGGATTAATGAAAAACTGTTTTTT. The encoded protein is CAWTRINEKLFF.

This chain joins TRBV7-6 and TRBJ2-5, with 14 bases fitting TRBD2. Germline CDR1 SGHVS, CDR2 FNYEAQ. Trimming at V came to 4 bases and at J to 5 bases, leaving 18 bases not matched to a gene. This CDR3 has 20 residues. CDR3 loop: CASSSGIRLAGGPNLETQYF. The CDR3 DNA reads as TGTGCCAGCAGCTCGGGGATCAGACTAGCGGGGGGGCCAAACTTGGAGACCCAGTACTTC.

The CDR3 spells CASSLDDRGRNEQFF. As DNA, the CDR3 is TGTGCCAGCAGCTTAGATGACAGGGGCAGGAATGAGCAGTTCTTC. The rearrangement uses TRBV11-3 and TRBJ2-1; 8 bases agree with TRBD1. CDR1 is SGHNT and CDR2 is YENEEA in the germline V gene. Trimming removed 0 bases from V and 7 bases from J; junction bases left unmatched: 5. CDR3 length: 15 amino acids.

V is TRBV7-9 and J is TRBJ2-7; maybe TRBD2 (6 bases). CDR1 is SEHNR, CDR2 FQNEAQ, per germline (reference sequence). This CDR3 is 12 amino acids long. V was shortened by 8 bases and J by 3 bases, with 11 bases between the two germline ends. The CDR3 DNA reads as TGTGCCAGCGGGGACGGGAGCTACGAGCAGTACTTC. This encodes CASGDGSYEQYF.

The rearrangement uses TRBV6-5 and TRBJ1-1; no reliable D call. Germline lookup yields CDR1 MNHEY and CDR2 SVGAGI. The CDR3 covers 14 residues. The germline V and J ends were trimmed by 6 bases and 1 base, with 12 bases remaining between them. Here the CDR3 reads CASSPKGGNTEAFF. The CDR3 DNA reads TGTGCCAGCAGCCCCAAAGGCGGGAACACTGAAGCTTTCTTT.

CDR3 amino acids: CASRKGQGIFNEKLFF. The CDR3 nucleotides are TGTGCCAGCAGAAAGGGACAGGGTATCTTTAATGAAAAACTGTTTTTT. The chain links TRBV27 to TRBJ1-4, with 9 bases identical to TRBD1. With 6 bases clipped from V and 4 bases from J, the junction kept 9 bases outside the gene matches. This CDR3 is built from 16 residues. Germline V gene sequence: CDR1 MNHEY, CDR2 SMNVEV (reference sequence).

The V call is TRBV15, the J call TRBJ2-7, with TRBD2 matching 14 bases. The V and J ends lost 3 bases and 8 bases, in that order; junction bases with no gene match: 3. Germline CDR1 reads LNHNV; CDR2 reads YYDKDF (reference sequence). The length of the CDR3 is 14 residues. CDR3 loop: CATSRTSGGAKQYF. The CDR3 bases are TGTGCCACCAGCAGGACTAGCGGGGGGGCCAAGCAGTACTTC.

The chain carries TRBV19 and TRBJ2-2; no clear D gene. This CDR3 spans 13 amino acids. Germline V CDR1 and CDR2: LNHDA, SQIVND (reference sequence). V lost 7 bases and J lost 5, with 11 bases in between. The chain's CDR3 is CASTPARTGELFF. CDR3 bases: TGTGCCAGTACCCCTGCTCGGACCGGGGAGCTGTTTTTT.

The chain employs TRBV19 and TRBJ1-2; D is possibly TRBD1 (5 bases). CDR3 length: 13 residues. V dropped 7 bases and J dropped 8 bases, with 17 bases sitting between them. The germline CDR1 and CDR2 sequences are LNHDA and SQIVND (reference sequence). The DNA of the CDR3 is TGTGCCAGTAACGACATGGGGACTGGAGGCTACACCTTC. It translates to CASNDMGTGGYTF.

This clone was picked up one time. The V and J genes are TRBV6-6 and TRBJ1-6; D ambiguous. Between the trimmed V and J ends, which lost 10 bases and 7 bases, there was a span of 14 bases. The CDR3 has 13 amino acids. Looked up from germline, CDR1 is MNHNY and CDR2 is SVGAGI (reference sequence). The CDR3 protein is CATARLDNSPLHF. The DNA for the CDR3 is TGTGCCACCGCACGACTTGACAATTCACCCCTCCACTTT.

V gene TRBV7-6 combines with J gene TRBJ1-1, with a possible D match to TRBD1 (6 bases). The CDR3 length is 15 residues. Germline V lookup: CDR1 SGHVS, CDR2 FNYEAQ. Trimming took 2 bases from V and 3 from J, leaving 13 bases between them. For the CDR3, the DNA is TGTGCCAGCAGCTTAACCCCAGGGGCCTACACTGAAGCTTTCTTT. The encoded protein is CASSLTPGAYTEAFF.

V is TRBV28 and J is TRBJ1-2, with a weak D call TRBD1 (6 bases). The CDR3 sequence is 13 residues long. In germline, CDR1 is MDHEN, CDR2 SYDVKM. The chain's CDR3 is CATLGGAGYGYTF. The DNA for the CDR3 is TGTGCTACCCTAGGGGGGGCAGGCTATGGCTACACCTTC.

This sequence joins TRBV19 and TRBJ2-1, with 7 nucleotides matching TRBD1. CDR1 LNHDA and CDR2 SQIVND come from the germline V gene (reference sequence). Losses at the gene ends were 5 bases for V and 1 base for J; bases not matched to a gene: 11. The CDR3 is 17 amino acids. CDR3 protein: CASSVSPGRGSYNEQFF. DNA for the CDR3: TGTGCCAGTAGTGTAAGTCCGGGCAGGGGGTCCTACAATGAGCAGTTCTTC.

The gene calls are TRBV5-8 and TRBJ1-5; 7 bases are a match to TRBD1. CDR3 length equals 15 residues. The germline V gene encodes CDR1 SGHTS and CDR2 YDEGEE. With V trimmed by 0 bases and J by 1 base, 1 base remained unmatched. The CDR3: CASSLADRSNQPQHF. CDR3 nucleotide sequence: TGTGCCAGCAGCTTGGCGGACAGGAGCAATCAGCCCCAGCATTTT.

V is TRBV7-9 and J is TRBJ2-5, with a tentative D call TRBD1 (5 bases). The CDR3 totals 12 residues. V was trimmed by 2 bases and J by 5 bases, leaving 6 bases between them. The germline CDR1 and CDR2 sequences are SEHNR and FQNEAQ (reference sequence). CDR3 sequence: CASSLKGETQYF. CDR3 nucleotide sequence: TGTGCCAGCAGCTTAAAGGGGGAGACCCAGTACTTC.

The chain joins TRBV14 to TRBJ1-2; 10 nucleotides line up with TRBD1. The germline V gene encodes CDR1 SGHDN and CDR2 FVKESK. The length of the CDR3 is 16 residues. Losses at the gene ends were 4 bases for V and 0 bases for J; bases not matched to a gene: 5. In DNA, the CDR3 is TGTGCCAGCAGCCTTATCGACAGGGGGCCTAACTATGGCTACACCTTC. Residues: CASSLIDRGPNYGYTF.

This sequence joins TRBV10-3 and TRBJ2-6, with TRBD1 identical over 9 bases. The CDR3 covers 16 residues. V lost 7 bases to trimming and J lost 0 bases; unmatched junction nucleotides: 4. Germline loops: CDR1 ENHRY, CDR2 SYGVKD. The CDR3 region has the DNA TGTGCCATCATGGGACAGGGCAACTCTGGGGCCAACGTCCTGACTTTC. Its translation is CAIMGQGNSGANVLTF.

The V call is TRBV30, the J call TRBJ1-1; TRBD1 is a possible D gene (5 bases). Trimming cost V 1 base and J 5 bases, with 8 bases left between them. The CDR3 is 12 residues long. CDR1 and CDR2 from the germline V gene are GTSNPN and SVGIG (reference sequence). The CDR3 coding sequence is TGTGCCTGGAGTGCCCGACAGACTGAAGCTTTCTTT. Translation gives CAWSARQTEAFF. The variable domain in full, completed from reference TRBV30 and TRBJ1-1, reads SQTIHQWPATLVQPVGSPLSLECTVEGTSNPNLYWYRQAAGRGLQLLFYSVGIGQISSEVPQNLSASRPQDRQFILSSKKLLLSDSGFYLCAWSARQTEAFFGQGTRLTVV.

The chain employs TRBV30 and TRBJ2-3; perhaps TRBD1 as D (5 bases). CDR1 and CDR2 from the germline V gene are GTSNPN and SVGIG (reference sequence). CDR3 size: 15 residues. Trimming took off 0 bases at V and 2 bases at J, with 12 bases between the two ends. CDR3 sequence (DNA): TGTGCCTGGAGTGTCGCAGGGCAACACACAGATACGCAGTATTTT. Translating it yields CAWSVAGQHTDTQYF.

The chain carries TRBV28 and TRBJ1-1; 8 bases line up with TRBD1. From germline, CDR1 is MDHEN and CDR2 SYDVKM. Losses at the gene ends were 6 bases for V and 8 bases for J; bases not matched to a gene: 8. This CDR3 has 13 residues. CDR3 amino acids: CASSPPRDREAFF. In DNA form, the CDR3 reads TGTGCCAGCAGCCCCCCCCGGGACAGGGAAGCTTTCTTT.

The chain couples TRBV7-2 to TRBJ1-1; TRBD1 aligns across 7 bases. This CDR3 has 11 residues. Germline CDR1 is SGHTA and CDR2 is FQGNSA. J lost 4 bases, V lost 10 bases, and 3 bases had no gene match. CDR3 amino acids: CAISGGTEAFF. The CDR3 DNA is TGTGCCATATCAGGGGGCACTGAAGCTTTCTTT.

This chain connects TRBV4-3 to TRBJ1-6; D is perhaps TRBD1 (5 bases). V lost 1 base to trimming and J lost 7 bases, with 14 bases between them. The CDR3 extends over 16 amino acids. Per germline, CDR1 LGHNA and CDR2 YSLEER. CDR3 bases: TGCGCCAGCAGCCAAGGGGGGGGAAGTCTAAATTCACCCCTCCACTTT. Its protein product is CASSQGGGSLNSPLHF.